The subject of this entry is one T cell receptor (beta chain). This specimen belongs to a study of blood T cells in healthy people across ages. Trimming left V 6 bases short and J 7 bases short, with 12 bases between. The germline V gene encodes CDR1 KGHSH and CDR2 LQKENI. CDR3 length equals 12 residues. Next came a second PCR, run for about 7 to 11 cycles, which used a sample-barcoded 5' primer along with a J-beta primer mix. TCRdb re-called the 5' RACE reads with MiXCR, one entry per CDR3 protein. The sample carries roughly 1.6 million distinct CDR3 sequences, around 36% recorded once. The sequencing input was blood. This chain joins TRBV18 and TRBJ1-1, with D maybe TRBD1 (5 bases). This clonotype was sampled from a woman aged 25 to 39 in good health. CDR3 nucleotide sequence: TGTGCCAGCTCCCCAGGGTTCGGTGAAGCTTTCTTT. It codes for CASSPGFGEAFF.